The entry below describes one T cell receptor (beta chain). This specimen belongs to a study of neoadjuvant anti-PD-1 for oral cavity cancer. The assay was immunoSEQ multiplex PCR, and TCRdb's table has in-frame clones only and misses some. The sample contains around 14,000 clones, 65% to 80% of which appear only once. The material sequenced was PBMCs, taken before nivolumab (anti-PD-1) treatment. The sequence was collected from a person between 40 and 85 years old with oral cavity squamous cell carcinoma.

CDR3 bases: TGTGCCTGGAATGTAAACAATCAGCCCCAGCATTTT. This encodes CAWNVNNQPQHF. The chain joins TRBV30 to TRBJ1-5; D call uncertain. CDR1 is GTSNPN, CDR2 SVGIG, per germline (reference sequence). Trimming left V 4 bases short and J 3 bases short, with 7 bases between. CDR3 length: 12 residues. The whole variable domain, remainder taken from reference TRBV30 and TRBJ1-5, is SQTIHQWPATLVQPVGSPLSLECTVEGTSNPNLYWYRQAAGRGLQLLFYSVGIGQISSEVPQNLSASRPQDRQFILSSKKLLLSDSGFYLCAWNVNNQPQHFGDGTRLSIL.